The entry below gives a single T cell receptor (beta chain) sequence along with its context. Its target is unknown. Treatment here: around 19 received Ad26.COV2.S at low or high dose, single or two shots; 5 received placebo; per-sample allocation not given. Repertoires come from day 63 after the first vaccine or placebo injection. This adult donor, from Boston, was 18-55 years old. This specimen belongs to a study of Ad26.COV2.S vaccination and SARS-CoV-2 variants. Study-level background: Donor got 5x10^10 or 1x10^11 viral particles of Ad26.COV2.S. Study findings and constraints: Measurement of non-spike TCR breadth gave similar results in vaccine and placebo recipients.

Sequenced by immunoSEQ multiplex PCR; TCRdb stores in-frame clones only, minus some. The repertoire holds about 400,000 clones, with around 92% as singletons. Trimming removed 0 bases at V and 8 bases at J, with 6 bases between. CDR1 and CDR2 from the germline V gene are SGDLS and YYNGEE. CDR3 length: 13 amino acids. The receptor comes from a person between 18 and 60 years old who received the Ad26.COV2.S COVID-19 vaccine or a placebo. The source was peripheral blood, collected in a trial of Ad26.COV2.S vaccine versus placebo. The chain combines TRBV9 with TRBJ1-6, with D uncertain. The chain's CDR3 is CASSVDEDSPLHF. The DNA of the CDR3 is TGTGCCAGCAGCGTAGACGAGGATTCACCCCTCCACTTT.